Listed here is a single TCR beta chain. Its antigen is not known. PCR used 60 Vbeta primers and 13 Jbeta primers. Some clones are missing from TCRdb's copy, which holds only in-frame ones; the method was immunoSEQ multiplex PCR. Among about 140,000 clones listed, more than 75% were seen once. The data were taken from a study of cytomegalovirus exposure and HLA in healthy donors. Findings and caveats of the study: A later analysis linked a missense variant in DCLRE1C to the trimming of TCR beta V and J genes. Near-uniform donor sequencing depth was presumed by presence/absence analyses. There were some public TCRs occurring in many donors, but most TCR sequences were rare.

The CDR3 has 13 amino acids. Trimming left V 3 bases short and J 0 bases short, with 9 bases between. CDR1 is GTSNPN and CDR2 is SVGIG in the germline V gene (reference sequence). The sequencing sample was made of PBMCs. This chain connects TRBV30 to TRBJ2-7; tentative D call: TRBD2 (6 bases). This sequence was found in a man between 50 and 59 years old in good health and CMV-seronegative. DNA for the CDR3: TGTGCCTGGAGCCCGGGGGTCTCCTACGAGCAGTACTTC. This translates into CAWSPGVSYEQYF.